Sequencing of this T cell receptor (beta chain) was carried out in a study of the immune and genomic landscape of osteosarcoma. The ends lost 0 bases at V and 0 bases at J; junction bases unmatched: 11. The CDR3 has 20 residues. The V gene's germline CDR1 is LNHNV and CDR2 YYDKDF (reference sequence). The assay was immunoSEQ multiplex PCR, and TCRdb's table has in-frame clones only and misses some. The repertoire holds about 10,000 clones, with approximately 70% as singletons. Primary, local recurrence and metastasis osteosarcoma tumors were taken after treatment from poor-prognosis patients. The V and J genes are TRBV15 and TRBJ2-1; 10 bases fit TRBD2. The clonotype originates from a human donor with osteosarcoma. The sequenced sample consisted of osteosarcoma tumor tissue from the lung. The CDR3 nucleotides are TGTGCCACCAGCAGAGATCGAAGCGGGAGGGCCCTCAACTCCTACAATGAGCAGTTCTTC. Protein: CATSRDRSGRALNSYNEQFF.